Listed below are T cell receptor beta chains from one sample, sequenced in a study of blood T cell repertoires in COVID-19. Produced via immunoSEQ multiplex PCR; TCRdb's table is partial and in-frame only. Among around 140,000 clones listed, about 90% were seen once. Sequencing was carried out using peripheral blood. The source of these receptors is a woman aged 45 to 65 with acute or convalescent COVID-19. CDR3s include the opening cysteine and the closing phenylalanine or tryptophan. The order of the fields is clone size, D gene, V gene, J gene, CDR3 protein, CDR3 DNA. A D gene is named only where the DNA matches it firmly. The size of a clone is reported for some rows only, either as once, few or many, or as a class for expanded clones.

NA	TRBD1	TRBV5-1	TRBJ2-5	CASSQTGWETQYF	TGCGCCAGCAGCCAGACAGGGTGGGAGACCCAGTACTTC
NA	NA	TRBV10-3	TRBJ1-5	CAISESGQRYNQPQHF	TGTGCCATCAGTGAATCCGGACAGAGATACAATCAGCCCCAGCATTTT
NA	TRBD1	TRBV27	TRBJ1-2	CASSLSGTGGYYGYTF	TGTGCCAGCAGTTTATCGGGGACAGGGGGCTACTATGGCTACACCTTC
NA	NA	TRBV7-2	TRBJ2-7	CASSLSGGTYEQYF	TGTGCCAGCAGCTTAAGCGGCGGGACCTACGAGCAGTACTTC
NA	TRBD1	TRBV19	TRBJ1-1	CASTPGGADTEAFF	TGTGCCAGTACCCCAGGGGGCGCCGACACTGAAGCTTTCTTT
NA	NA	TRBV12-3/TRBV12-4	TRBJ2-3	CASSSHADTQYF	TGTGCCAGCAGTTCACATGCAGATACGCAGTATTTT
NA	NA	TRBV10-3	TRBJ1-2	CAAGDITYGYTF	TGTGCCGCTGGGGACATTACCTATGGCTACACCTTC
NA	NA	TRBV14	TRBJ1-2	CASSPTQNYGYTF	TGTGCCAGCAGCCCGACACAGAACTATGGCTACACCTTC
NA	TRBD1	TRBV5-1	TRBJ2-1	CASSSMAWDRRGNEQFF	TGCGCCAGCAGCTCCATGGCTTGGGACAGGAGGGGCAATGAGCAGTTCTTC
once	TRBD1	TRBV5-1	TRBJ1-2	CASSLAGTDNYGYTF	TGCGCCAGCAGCTTGGCCGGGACAGACAACTATGGCTACACCTTC
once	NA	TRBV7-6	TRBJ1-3	CASSPRRSRPVDTIYF	TGTGCCAGCAGCCCGCGACGGAGTCGACCCGTGGACACCATATATTTT
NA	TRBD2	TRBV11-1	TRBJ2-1	CASRASGRISYNEQFF	TGTGCCAGCAGAGCTAGCGGGAGGATCTCCTACAATGAGCAGTTCTTC
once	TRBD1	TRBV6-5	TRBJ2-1	CASSLTGGAFNEQFF	TGTGCCAGCAGTTTAACAGGGGGCGCTTTCAATGAGCAGTTCTTC
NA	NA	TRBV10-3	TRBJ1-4	CAISESGGSNEKLFF	TGTGCCATCAGTGAGTCCGGGGGGTCTAATGAAAAACTGTTTTTT
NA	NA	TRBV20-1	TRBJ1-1	CSASPSRGPNTEAFF	TGCAGTGCTAGTCCGTCCAGGGGTCCGAACACTGAAGCTTTCTTT
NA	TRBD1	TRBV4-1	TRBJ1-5	CASGAGTVLNQPQHF	TGCGCCAGCGGAGCCGGGACAGTCCTCAATCAGCCCCAGCATTTT
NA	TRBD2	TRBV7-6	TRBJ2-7	CASSLSREPYEQYF	TGTGCCAGCAGCTTATCGCGGGAGCCCTACGAGCAGTACTTC
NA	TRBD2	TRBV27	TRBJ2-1	CASSSQRGGLDEQFF	TGTGCCAGCAGCTCGCAGCGGGGGGGCCTCGATGAGCAGTTCTTC
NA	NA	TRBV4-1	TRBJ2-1	CASSQVRRRLTYNEQFF	TGCGCCAGCAGCCAAGTCCGGCGCAGACTGACCTACAATGAGCAGTTCTTC
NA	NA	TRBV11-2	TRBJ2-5	CASSLTGETQYF	TGTGCCAGCAGTCTGACGGGGGAGACCCAGTACTTC
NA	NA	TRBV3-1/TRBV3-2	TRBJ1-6	CASSRGGNSYNSPLHF	TGTGCCAGCAGTCGAGGGGGTAACTCCTATAATTCACCCCTCCACTTT
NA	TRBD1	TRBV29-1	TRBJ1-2	CSGGQSYVGYTF	TGCAGCGGGGGACAGAGCTATGTTGGCTACACCTTC
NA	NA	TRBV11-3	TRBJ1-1	CASSLDGRDTEAFF	TGTGCCAGCAGCTTAGATGGGCGGGACACTGAAGCTTTCTTT
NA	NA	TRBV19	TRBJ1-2	CASSIAASLDGYTF	TGTGCCAGTAGTATAGCCGCTTCCTTAGATGGCTACACCTTC
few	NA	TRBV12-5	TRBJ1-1	CASGNTANTEAFF	TGTGCTAGTGGAAATACAGCGAACACTGAAGCTTTCTTT
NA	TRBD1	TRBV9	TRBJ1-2	CASSVRGTVYGYTF	TGTGCCAGCAGCGTGAGGGGGACAGTCTATGGCTACACCTTC
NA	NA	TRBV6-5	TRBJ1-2	CASSYSSGGPGYTF	TGTGCCAGCAGTTACTCGAGTGGGGGCCCGGGCTACACCTTC
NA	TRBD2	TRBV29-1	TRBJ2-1	CSVSGGDTYNEQFF	TGCAGCGTTTCGGGAGGCGATACCTACAATGAGCAGTTCTTC
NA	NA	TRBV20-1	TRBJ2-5	CSAEEETQYF	TGCAGTGCAGAGGAAGAGACCCAGTACTTC
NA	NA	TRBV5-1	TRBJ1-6	CASSRDTGIHPNSPLHF	TGCGCCAGCAGCCGGGACACCGGGATCCACCCTAATTCACCCCTCCACTTT
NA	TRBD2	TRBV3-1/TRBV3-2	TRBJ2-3	CASSPNQRTSGGTDTQYF	TGTGCCAGCAGCCCCAACCAACGGACTAGCGGGGGTACAGATACGCAGTATTTT
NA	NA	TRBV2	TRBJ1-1	CASRTGGLLMNTEAFF	TGTGCCAGCAGAACCGGGGGGCTCCTCATGAACACTGAAGCTTTCTTT
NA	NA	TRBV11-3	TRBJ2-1	CASSLDQASSYNEQFF	TGTGCCAGCAGCTTAGATCAGGCGAGCTCCTACAATGAGCAGTTCTTC
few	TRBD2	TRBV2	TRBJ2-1	CASGSGPPGGLDEQFF	TGTGCCAGCGGGAGTGGTCCGCCGGGAGGGTTGGATGAGCAGTTCTTC
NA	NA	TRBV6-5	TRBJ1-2	CASMEGNYGYTF	TGTGCCAGCATGGAGGGGAACTATGGCTACACCTTC
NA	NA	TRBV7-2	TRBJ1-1	CASSIMGGYTEAFF	TGTGCCAGCTCAATCATGGGGGGTTACACTGAAGCTTTCTTT
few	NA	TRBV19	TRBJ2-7	CASSYGTPLYEQYF	TGTGCCAGTAGTTACGGGACACCCCTCTACGAGCAGTACTTC
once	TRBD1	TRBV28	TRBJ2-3	CASSRTGFADTQYF	TGTGCCAGCAGTCGGACAGGGTTCGCAGATACGCAGTATTTT
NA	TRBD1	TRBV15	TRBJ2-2	CATSSDRGTGELFF	TGTGCCACCAGCAGCGACAGGGGCACCGGGGAGCTGTTTTTT
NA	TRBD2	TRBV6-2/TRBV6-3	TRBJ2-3	CASSLDLLTSSSTDTQYF	TGTGCCAGCAGCCTTGACCTCCTGACTAGCTCTAGCACAGATACGCAGTATTTT
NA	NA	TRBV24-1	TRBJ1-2	CATSETGLSYGYTF	TGTGCCACCAGTGAGACAGGACTGTCCTATGGCTACACCTTC
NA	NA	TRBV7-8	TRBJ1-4	CASSLGPAGTNEKLFF	TGTGCCAGCAGCTTAGGACCTGCGGGAACTAATGAAAAACTGTTTTTT
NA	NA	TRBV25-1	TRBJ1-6	CASTLGSRSSPLHF	TGTGCCAGCACCCTTGGGAGTCGTTCTTCACCCCTCCACTTT
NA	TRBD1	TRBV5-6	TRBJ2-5	CASSSRRQGVRETQYF	TGTGCCAGCAGCTCACGAAGACAGGGGGTGAGGGAGACCCAGTACTTC
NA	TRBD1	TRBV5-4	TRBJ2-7	CASSFGTGVYEQYF	TGTGCCAGCAGCTTCGGGACAGGGGTGTACGAGCAGTACTTC
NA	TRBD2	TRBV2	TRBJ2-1	CASPGPGWTSAGNEQFF	TGTGCCAGCCCTGGACCAGGATGGACTAGCGCGGGCAATGAGCAGTTCTTC
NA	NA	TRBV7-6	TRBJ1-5	CASSPFGVNQPQHF	TGTGCCAGCAGCCCCTTCGGGGTGAATCAGCCCCAGCATTTT
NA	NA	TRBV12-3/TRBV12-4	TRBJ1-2	CATGQKINYGYTF	TGTGCCACCGGACAGAAGATTAACTATGGCTACACCTTC